This T cell receptor beta chain derives from a study of long-term antiretroviral therapy in people with HIV. Going into DNA extraction, samples held roughly 0.85-11 million cryopreserved PBMC. The libraries were made with immunoSEQ v3.0 at survey level. Measured with immunoSEQ multiplex PCR; TCRdb has only the in-frame clones, and not every one. Found here are fewer than 25,000 clones, about 87% of them singletons; the top ten hold approximately 8.4%. The TCR comes from a man in his fifties with HIV. This sample comprised unsorted PBMCs, obtained 1.8 years before starting antiretroviral therapy.

The CDR3 region is CASSLDPDRRETQYF. For the CDR3, the DNA is TGTGCCAGCAGCTTGGACCCGGACAGAAGGGAGACCCAGTACTTC. V is TRBV5-4 and J is TRBJ2-5; a weak D match, TRBD1 (6 bases). This CDR3 spans 15 amino acids. CDR1 and CDR2 (germline): SGHNT, YYREEE (reference sequence). V was trimmed by 0 bases and J by 5 bases, leaving 14 bases between them. Full variable domain (rest looked up from reference TRBV5-4 and TRBJ2-5): ETGVTQSPTHLIKTRGQQVTLRCSSQSGHNTVSWYQQALGQGPQFIFQYYREEENGRGNFPPRFSGLQFPNYSSELNVNALELDDSALYLCASSLDPDRRETQYFGPGTRLLVL.